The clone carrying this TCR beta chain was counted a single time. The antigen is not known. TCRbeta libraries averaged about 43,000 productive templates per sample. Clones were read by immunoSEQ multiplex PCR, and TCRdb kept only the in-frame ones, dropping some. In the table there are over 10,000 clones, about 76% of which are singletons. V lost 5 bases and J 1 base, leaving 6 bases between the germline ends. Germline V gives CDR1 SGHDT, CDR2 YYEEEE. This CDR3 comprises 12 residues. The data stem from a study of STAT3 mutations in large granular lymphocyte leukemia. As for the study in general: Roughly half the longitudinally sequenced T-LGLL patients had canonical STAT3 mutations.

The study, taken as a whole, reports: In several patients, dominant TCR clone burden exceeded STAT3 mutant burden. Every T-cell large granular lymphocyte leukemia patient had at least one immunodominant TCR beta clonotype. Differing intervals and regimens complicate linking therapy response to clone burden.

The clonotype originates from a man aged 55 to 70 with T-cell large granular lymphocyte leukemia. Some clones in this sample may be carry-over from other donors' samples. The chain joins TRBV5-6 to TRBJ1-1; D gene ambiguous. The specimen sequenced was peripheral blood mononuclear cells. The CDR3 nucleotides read TGTGCCAGCAGACCCGAGAACACTGAAGCTTTCTTT. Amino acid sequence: CASRPENTEAFF.